The entry below gives a single T cell receptor beta chain sequence along with its context. As yet, its antigen is unknown. Germline CDR1 is SGHRS and CDR2 is YFSETQ. J lost 1 base, V lost 2 bases, and 2 bases had no gene match. This CDR3 has 15 amino acids. This specimen comes from a study of cytomegalovirus exposure and HLA in healthy donors. Points from the study as a whole: For most TCR sequences rarity was the rule, although some public TCRs occurred in many donors.

PCR was performed using 60 Vbeta and 13 Jbeta primers. The assay was immunoSEQ multiplex PCR, and TCRdb's table has in-frame clones only and misses some. In the table there are some 140,000 clones, around 80% of which are singletons. Material for sequencing was PBMCs. The clonotype originates from a man between 40 and 49 years old in good health and CMV-seropositive. The chain has TRBV5-1 and TRBJ2-2; 7 positions match TRBD2. Written as DNA, the CDR3 is TGCGCCAGCAGCTTCCTAGCGGTGAACACCGGGGAGCTGTTTTTT. It encodes CASSFLAVNTGELFF.